Each of the 32 T cell receptor beta chains below was sequenced from the same sample in a study of blood T cells in healthy people across ages. The second PCR ran about 6 to 11 cycles with a sample-barcoded 5' primer and J-beta primers. Each CDR3 protein gets one entry after TCRdb re-called the 5' RACE reads with MiXCR. The sample contains about 780,000 distinct CDR3 sequences, around 25% of which appear only once. The same sample was also studied in work on T cells of mothers and their children.

What was sequenced was blood. The receptors derive from a boy younger than 18 in good health.

CDR3 in amino acids: CSVAGTGVHEQYF. Written as DNA, the CDR3 is TGCAGCGTAGCCGGGACAGGGGTACACGAGCAGTACTTC. The J gene is TRBJ2-7, the V gene TRBV29-1, with 10 bases identical to TRBD1. CDR3 length: 13 amino acids. CDR1 and CDR2 (germline): SQVTM, ANQGSEA. Trimming cost V 6 bases and J 5 bases; bases outside gene matches: 7.

This clonotype occurred a few times. J is TRBJ2-3 and V is TRBV7-2; 13 positions match TRBD2. This CDR3 region has 18 residues. V was clipped by 5 bases and J by 1 base; unmatched bases: 9. Looked up from germline, CDR1 is SGHTA and CDR2 is FQGNSA. Here the CDR3 DNA reads TGTGCCAGCAGCCCCCGGGGACTAGCGGGGAGGGGCACAGATACGCAGTATTTT. Translating gives CASSPRGLAGRGTDTQYF.

J is TRBJ2-5 and V is TRBV19; the D gene is possibly TRBD1 (5 bases). Near its end, the DNA agrees better with TRBJ2-1, so the J call may be wrong. The CDR3 loop spans 11 amino acids. The germline gives CDR1 LNHDA, CDR2 SQIVND (reference sequence). The CDR3 DNA follows: TGTGCCAGTAGTATACAGGGAGAGCAGTTCTTC. This sequence encodes CASSIQGEQFF.

The chain employs TRBV20-1 and TRBJ1-4, with a weak D call TRBD1 (6 bases). Trimming shortened V by 6 bases and J by 0 bases, and 11 bases separated the two germline ends. Germline CDR1 and CDR2: DFQATT and SNEGSKA (reference sequence). The CDR3 totals 14 residues. In DNA form, the CDR3 reads TGCAGTGCCAAGGGGGGGACAACTAATGAAAAACTGTTTTTT. Translation gives CSAKGGTTNEKLFF.

On this clonotype itself: Just one base apart from a much larger clone, this may be a read error. The rearrangement uses TRBV2 and TRBJ2-1, with D unclear. The CDR3 runs to 10 residues. Trimming pared 3 bases from V and 8 bases from J, leaving 2 bases between. Germline V gene data show CDR1 as SNHLY and CDR2 as FYNNEI. DNA for the CDR3: TGTGCCAGCAGTGACCATGAGCAGTTCTTC. Its protein is CASSDHEQFF.

This clonotype was counted only a few times. The chain recombines TRBV18 with TRBJ2-1; D is possibly TRBD1 (6 bases). V was trimmed by 2 bases and J by 5 bases, leaving 13 bases between them. This CDR3 is built from 15 residues. The germline V gene has CDR1 KGHSH and CDR2 LQKENI. CDR3 amino acids: CASSPNAGADNEQFF. The CDR3 nucleotides are TGTGCCAGCTCACCAAACGCAGGGGCCGACAATGAGCAGTTCTTC.

This clonotype was counted a few times. This chain uses TRBV29-1 with TRBJ2-5; D is uncertain. Germline assignment: CDR1 SQVTM and CDR2 ANQGSEA. V was pared by 3 bases and J by 4 bases, with 6 bases between. The CDR3 totals 11 residues. The CDR3 DNA is TGCAGCGTTGAGGCAGGAGAGACCCAGTACTTC. Amino acids: CSVEAGETQYF.

V usage is TRBV27 and J usage is TRBJ2-1, with D unresolved. TRBJ2-7 explains the end of the DNA better; the J call may be wrong. This CDR3 comprises 14 residues. Germline CDR1 and CDR2: MNHEY and SMNVEV (reference sequence). DNA for the CDR3: TGTGCCAGCAGTTTTGCCGCTAGCTCCTACGAGCAGTACTTC. This codes for CASSFAASSYEQYF.

The V and J genes are TRBV7-2 and TRBJ2-5; 9 nucleotides line up with TRBD1. The tail of the sequence fits TRBJ2-1 better, so the J call may be wrong. Germline V lookup: CDR1 SGHTA, CDR2 FQGNSA. The CDR3 is 14 residues long. CDR3 in amino acids: CASSFGTGSNEQFF. The CDR3 bases are TGTGCCAGCAGCTTTGGGACAGGGTCTAACGAGCAGTTCTTC.

In DNA, the CDR3 is TGCGCCAGCAGCCAGCATCCGGGACCCGTGGCCAAAAACATTCAGTACTTC. Its translation is CASSQHPGPVAKNIQYF. This chain links TRBV4-1 with TRBJ2-4, with D tentatively TRBD1 or TRBD2 (5 bases each). Trimming removed 3 bases at V and 1 base at J, with 16 bases between. CDR3 length equals 17 residues. In germline, CDR1 is MGHRA, CDR2 YSYEKL.

This rearrangement joins TRBV7-9 to TRBJ2-1; TRBD1 agrees at 7 bases. Germline V gene lookup returns CDR1 SEHNR and CDR2 FQNEAQ (reference sequence). The CDR3 consists of 17 residues. Trimming took 1 base from V and 0 from J; bases not matched to a gene: 6. This chain's CDR3 is CASSLGQGDPSYNEQFF. In DNA, the CDR3 is TGTGCCAGCAGCTTAGGACAGGGCGATCCCTCCTACAATGAGCAGTTCTTC.

The V call is TRBV12-3 or TRBV12-4, the J call TRBJ2-1, with D possibly called TRBD1 or TRBD2 (5 bases each). This CDR3 is 15 amino acids long. Trimming took 0 bases from V and 10 from J, leaving 16 bases between them. As DNA, the CDR3 is TGTGCCAGCAGTTTAGCCCCGAGGGGTTCTAGAGAGCAGTTCTTC. Protein: CASSLAPRGSREQFF.

The chain combines TRBV20-1 with TRBJ2-5; tentatively, D is TRBD1 (5 bases). Trimming stripped 1 base from V and 3 bases from J, with 9 bases between. There are 13 residues in the CDR3. Germline assignment: CDR1 DFQATT and CDR2 SNEGSKA (reference sequence). This chain's CDR3 is CSARAAREETQYF. CDR3 nucleotides: TGCAGTGCTAGAGCAGCCAGGGAAGAGACCCAGTACTTC.

In its sample, this clonotype was seen a few times. The genes are TRBV6-6 and TRBJ2-1, with D perhaps matching TRBD1 (5 bases). The CDR3 length is 13 residues. V dropped 4 bases and J dropped 7 bases, with 11 bases sitting between them. Germline CDR1 is MNHNY and CDR2 is SVGAGI (reference sequence). CDR3 in DNA: TGTGCCAGCAGTTGGCAGGGCGGAAATGAGCAGTTCTTC. Translated: CASSWQGGNEQFF.

This chain links TRBV9 with TRBJ2-2; D tentatively fits TRBD1 or TRBD2 (5 bases each). Germline CDR1 SGDLS, CDR2 YYNGEE. The CDR3 is 15 residues long. The V end was cut by 1 base, the J end by 0 bases, with 7 bases between. The CDR3 region is CASSVRGTNTGELFF. The CDR3 region has the DNA TGTGCCAGCAGCGTACGGGGCACGAACACCGGGGAGCTGTTTTTT.

This clonotype has more than one count but fewer than ten. The chain uses TRBV15 and TRBJ1-2, with unresolved D. Trimming removed 2 bases from V and 3 bases from J, with 10 bases in between. The CDR3 consists of 14 residues. In germline, CDR1 is LNHNV, CDR2 YYDKDF (reference sequence). CDR3 sequence: CATSRSSSHYGYTF. The CDR3 DNA reads TGTGCCACCAGCAGATCCTCTTCGCACTATGGCTACACCTTC.

The chain links TRBV24-1 to TRBJ1-5; 9 bases map to TRBD1. The CDR3 loop spans 14 amino acids. CDR1 and CDR2 from the germline V gene are KGHDR and SFDVKD. Trimming cost V 7 bases and J 5 bases; bases outside gene matches: 5. CDR3: CATSKGQGHQPQHF. The CDR3 DNA reads as TGTGCCACCAGCAAGGGACAGGGTCATCAGCCCCAGCATTTT.

This clonotype came up a few times. The chain recombines TRBV5-1 with TRBJ2-7, with D perhaps matching TRBD2 (6 bases). Trimming took 4 bases from V and 0 from J, leaving 20 bases between them. This CDR3 is 17 amino acids long. Per germline, CDR1 SGHRS and CDR2 YFSETQ. The CDR3 here is CASSPALREMSSYEQYF. CDR3 DNA sequence: TGCGCCAGCAGCCCGGCCCTACGGGAGATGAGCTCCTACGAGCAGTACTTC.

In its sample, this clonotype was seen a few times. The rearrangement joins TRBV5-1 to TRBJ1-2; the D gene is possibly TRBD1 (5 bases). Trimming removed 2 bases from V and 7 bases from J, with 24 bases in between. Germline CDR1 and CDR2: SGHRS and YFSETQ. This CDR3 region has 17 residues. CDR3 loop: CASSFFPPGVTDAGYTF. CDR3 sequence (DNA): TGCGCCAGCAGCTTTTTCCCGCCGGGGGTCACGGATGCTGGCTACACCTTC.

The J gene is TRBJ2-1, the V gene TRBV5-1; 10 bases fit TRBD1. The DNA end is a closer match to TRBJ2-7, so the J assignment may be wrong. This CDR3 is built from 15 residues. CDR1 is SGHRS and CDR2 is YFSETQ in the germline V gene. The CDR3 here is CASSWWTGGRYEQYF. Written as DNA, the CDR3 is TGCGCCAGCAGCTGGTGGACAGGGGGAAGATACGAGCAGTACTTC.

The chain couples TRBV10-3 to TRBJ2-5, with D perhaps matching TRBD1 (6 bases). V was cut by 7 bases and J by 4 bases, with 13 bases left in between. The germline CDR1 and CDR2 sequences are ENHRY and SYGVKD. The CDR3 length is 13 residues. The CDR3 region is CAITESRGETQYF. DNA for the CDR3: TGTGCCATCACGGAAAGCAGGGGAGAGACCCAGTACTTC.

The gene calls are TRBV5-1 and TRBJ2-7; possible D gene TRBD2, 6 bases. This CDR3 spans 16 amino acids. Trimming pared 0 bases from V and 3 bases from J, leaving 16 bases between. CDR1 and CDR2 (germline): SGHRS, YFSETQ. CDR3: CASSLGGSGYSYEQYF. CDR3 nucleotide sequence: TGCGCCAGCAGCTTGGGAGGAAGCGGGTACAGCTACGAGCAGTACTTC. The full variable domain, rest sourced from reference TRBV5-1 and TRBJ2-7, is KAGVTQTPRYLIKTRGQQVTLSCSPISGHRSVSWYQQTPGQGLQFLFEYFSETQRNKGNFPGRFSGRQFSNSRSEMNVSTLELGDSALYLCASSLGGSGYSYEQYFGPGTRLTVT.

This clonotype has just a few counts. The V and J genes are TRBV6-4 and TRBJ2-2; D not resolved. The V and J ends lost 5 bases and 6 bases respectively, with 13 bases between them. The CDR3 consists of 14 residues. The germline V gene has CDR1 MRHNA and CDR2 SNTAGT. The CDR3 loop is CASSSAFPPGELFF. Here the CDR3 DNA reads TGTGCCAGCAGTTCAGCCTTCCCTCCCGGGGAGCTGTTTTTT.

This clonotype was counted between two and nine times. The V gene is TRBV5-5, the J gene TRBJ2-5; the D call may be TRBD1 or TRBD2 (5 bases each). Near its end, the DNA agrees better with TRBJ2-7, so the J call may be wrong. The CDR3 is made up of 14 amino acids. CDR1 and CDR2 (germline): SGHKS, YYEKEE (reference sequence). The CDR3 loop reads CASSFEVGAYEQYF. The CDR3 bases are TGTGCCAGCAGCTTCGAGGTGGGGGCCTACGAGCAGTACTTC.

The chain joins TRBV20-1 to TRBJ1-1; 7 bases agree with TRBD1. V shed 1 base, J shed 5 bases, and the junction held 10 bases outside the gene matches. Germline loops: CDR1 DFQATT, CDR2 SNEGSKA (reference sequence). The CDR3 is 15 residues long. The DNA of the CDR3 is TGCAGTGCTAGAGGTCAAAGACAGGGAAGGACTGAAGCTTTCTTT. Translating it yields CSARGQRQGRTEAFF.

This clonotype was recorded a few times. This chain links TRBV18 with TRBJ1-5; 7 bases map to TRBD1. Germline CDR1 and CDR2: KGHSH and LQKENI. The CDR3 runs to 14 residues. Germline trimming cut 5 bases from V and 3 bases from J; bases unmatched to any gene: 4. The CDR3 reads CASSYDRVNQPQHF. CDR3 nucleotide sequence: TGTGCCAGCTCATACGACAGGGTCAATCAGCCCCAGCATTTT.

The rearrangement links TRBV25-1 to TRBJ2-7; D is unclear. Germline V lookup: CDR1 MGHDK, CDR2 SYGVNS. The V end lost 1 base, the J end lost 2 bases, and 12 bases lay between the germline ends. The CDR3 is 15 amino acids. CDR3 nucleotide sequence: TGTGCCAGCAGTGAATGGGTAGGGTCCACCTACGAGCAGTACTTC. Translated, it gives CASSEWVGSTYEQYF.

This chain connects TRBV6-2 or TRBV6-3 to TRBJ2-5; the match to TRBD1 covers 7 bases. The J call may be faulty, since TRBJ2-1 better matches the DNA end. The CDR3 extends over 13 amino acids. CDR1 is MNHEY and CDR2 is SVGEGT in the germline V gene. The DNA of the CDR3 is TGTGCCAGCACCGTGACAGGGTATACTGAGCAGTTCTTC. This codes for CASTVTGYTEQFF.

This clonotype was recorded once. The rearrangement joins TRBV2 to TRBJ2-1; no clear D gene. The J call may not be correct, given that the DNA end is closer to TRBJ2-7. This CDR3 region has 13 residues. The germline V gene encodes CDR1 SNHLY and CDR2 FYNNEI. CDR3: CASTHGSSYEQYF. The CDR3, as DNA: TGTGCCAGCACTCACGGAAGCTCCTACGAGCAGTACTTC.

V is TRBV12-3 or TRBV12-4 and J is TRBJ1-5, with D possibly TRBD1 on 5 matching bases. The CDR3 is made up of 14 amino acids. V was pared by 6 bases and J by 6 bases, with 15 bases between. The CDR3 protein is CASSPRRGSQPQHF. CDR3 in DNA: TGTGCCAGCAGCCCGCGAAGGGGAAGTCAGCCCCAGCATTTT.

In DNA form, the CDR3 reads TGTGCCATCGGGGACAGGCGGGGTAAGGACGAGCAGTACTTC. Its translation: CAIGDRRGKDEQYF. The chain links TRBV10-3 to TRBJ2-7; 8 bases fit TRBD1. The CDR3 is 14 amino acids. CDR1 and CDR2 (germline): ENHRY, SYGVKD. V lost 8 bases, J lost 5 bases, and 11 bases stayed unmatched.

In its sample, this clonotype was seen a few times. The J gene is TRBJ1-1, the V gene TRBV5-1; 7 bases map to TRBD1. Looked up from germline, CDR1 is SGHRS and CDR2 is YFSETQ. V lost 0 bases to trimming and J lost 0 bases; unmatched junction nucleotides: 11. CDR3 length: 18 residues. The CDR3 sequence: CASSLDRDSTPMNTEAFF. CDR3 coding DNA: TGCGCCAGCAGCTTGGACCGGGACAGCACCCCCATGAACACTGAAGCTTTCTTT. The variable domain in full, with the rest retrieved from reference TRBV5-1 and TRBJ1-1, is KAGVTQTPRYLIKTRGQQVTLSCSPISGHRSVSWYQQTPGQGLQFLFEYFSETQRNKGNFPGRFSGRQFSNSRSEMNVSTLELGDSALYLCASSLDRDSTPMNTEAFFGQGTRLTVV.